This is a list of T cell receptor beta chains from one sample in a study of T-cell reconstitution after alpha-beta-depleted transplantation in children. TCRdb reprocessed the PCR reads via MiXCR and lists one record per CDR3 protein. The data contain about 980,000 distinct CDR3 sequences, roughly 31% of them singletons. The sample consisted of PBMCs, mostly from graft donor cells, taken 360 days after TCRalphabeta/CD19-depleted stem cell transplant. These receptors were obtained from a boy younger than two who had a stem cell transplant for SCID, so the T cells may come from the graft donor. Each CDR3 is given with its conserved first and last residue. D genes are given only for firm matches. The listing skips clone size in some rows; elsewhere it reads once, few, many or a size class.

many,TRBD1,TRBJ2-7,TRBV18,TGTGCCAGCTCACCACAGGGGGCGGGCGAGCAGTACTTC,CASSPQGAGEQYF
NA,NA,TRBJ2-5,TRBV2,TGTGCCAGCAGTGAGGGATGGAAGGAGACCCAGTACTTC,CASSEGWKETQYF
NA,NA,TRBJ2-1,TRBV7-3,TGTGCCAGCAGCTTATTTCCGGGGGCGGGGGATGAGCAGTTCTTC,CASSLFPGAGDEQFF
NA,NA,TRBJ2-5,TRBV28,TGTGCCAGCAGTTTTGCCGGGGGGCTGGCAGAGACCCAGTACTTC,CASSFAGGLAETQYF
few,TRBD2,TRBJ2-1,TRBV27,TGTGCCAGCAGTTTAAGGTCGGCACTAGCGGGTGAGCAGTTCTTC,CASSLRSALAGEQFF
NA,TRBD1,TRBJ2-1,TRBV2,TGTGCCAGCAGGGGGGACAGGGCGGCGGGGAATGAGCAGTTCTTC,CASRGDRAAGNEQFF
many,NA,TRBJ2-1,TRBV4-1,TGCGCCAGCAGCCAAGGCTGGGGGGACGGGAATAACAATGAGCAGTTCTTC,CASSQGWGDGNNNEQFF
NA,NA,TRBJ2-1,TRBV3-1,TGTGCCAGCAGCCAAGCCCTATCCAATGAGCAGTTCTTC,CASSQALSNEQFF
NA,TRBD1,TRBJ2-7,TRBV5-1,TGCGCCAGCAGCTTCGCTAGGGACAGCTACGAGCAGTACTTC,CASSFARDSYEQYF
NA,NA,TRBJ1-1,TRBV7-8,TGTGCCAGCAGCTTAGGGCCGCGACCACTCGGGCGTTTCTTT,CASSLGPRPLGRFF
many,TRBD1,TRBJ2-5,TRBV24-1,TGTGCCACCAGTGATACGGGGACAGGCCGCGGAGAGACCCAGTACTTC,CATSDTGTGRGETQYF
NA,TRBD1,TRBJ2-3,TRBV7-3,TGTGCCAGCAGCTTAATGGGGACAGGGTCCATCACAGATACGCAGTATTTT,CASSLMGTGSITDTQYF
few,TRBD1,TRBJ2-7,TRBV12-3/TRBV12-4,TGTGCCAGCAGCCCTCCCGGGACAGGGGGCGGAGAGCAGTACTTC,CASSPPGTGGGEQYF
NA,TRBD1,TRBJ2-7,TRBV5-1,TGCGCCAGCAGCCGCCGGGACAGGGGTGATGAGCAGTACTTC,CASSRRDRGDEQYF
NA,TRBD2,TRBJ2-1,TRBV5-1,TGCGCCAGCAGCTTGTCGGGTCGAGCGGGGGGTTACCGCTACAATGAGCAGTTCTTC,CASSLSGRAGGYRYNEQFF
NA,NA,TRBJ2-7,TRBV29-1,TGCAGCGTTGGGCAGGGAACCCACGAGCAGTACTTC,CSVGQGTHEQYF
few,NA,TRBJ2-5,TRBV20-1,TGCAGTCAAAAGACTAGGTTAGAGGAGACCCAGTACTTC,CSQKTRLEETQYF
NA,TRBD2,TRBJ2-3,TRBV5-1,TGCGCCAGCAGCCCGCTTAAGGCTAGCGGGTGGGCAGATACGCAGTATTTT,CASSPLKASGWADTQYF
NA,TRBD1,TRBJ2-1,TRBV5-1,TGCGCCAGCTGGGGACAGCCTTCCTACAATGAGCAGTTCTTC,CASWGQPSYNEQFF
many,NA,TRBJ2-7,TRBV5-1,TGCGCCAGCAGCTTGGAGGGCCCCCACGAGCAGTACTTC,CASSLEGPHEQYF
NA,NA,TRBJ2-7,TRBV12-3/TRBV12-4,TGTGCCAGCAGGGTTGCCGGTACCGGGGGACGAGAGCAGTACTTC,CASRVAGTGGREQYF
NA,NA,TRBJ2-2,TRBV5-1,TGCGCCAGCCCGGCGGTGGGGGGGCCGTCGGGGGAGCTGTTTTTT,CASPAVGGPSGELFF
NA,NA,TRBJ1-6,TRBV5-1,TGCGCCAGCAGCATAAAGGGAGGAGATAATTCACCCCTCCACTTT,CASSIKGGDNSPLHF